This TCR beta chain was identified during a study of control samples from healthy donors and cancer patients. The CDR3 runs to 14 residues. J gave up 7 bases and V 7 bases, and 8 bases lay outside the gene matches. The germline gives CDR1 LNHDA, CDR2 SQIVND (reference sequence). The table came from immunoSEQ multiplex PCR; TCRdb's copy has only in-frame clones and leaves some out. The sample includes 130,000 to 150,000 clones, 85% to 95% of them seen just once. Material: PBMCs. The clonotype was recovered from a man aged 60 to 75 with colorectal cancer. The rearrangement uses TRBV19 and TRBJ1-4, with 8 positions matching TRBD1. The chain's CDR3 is CASNIQGETEKLFF. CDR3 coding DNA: TGTGCCAGTAACATACAGGGGGAGACTGAAAAACTGTTTTTT.